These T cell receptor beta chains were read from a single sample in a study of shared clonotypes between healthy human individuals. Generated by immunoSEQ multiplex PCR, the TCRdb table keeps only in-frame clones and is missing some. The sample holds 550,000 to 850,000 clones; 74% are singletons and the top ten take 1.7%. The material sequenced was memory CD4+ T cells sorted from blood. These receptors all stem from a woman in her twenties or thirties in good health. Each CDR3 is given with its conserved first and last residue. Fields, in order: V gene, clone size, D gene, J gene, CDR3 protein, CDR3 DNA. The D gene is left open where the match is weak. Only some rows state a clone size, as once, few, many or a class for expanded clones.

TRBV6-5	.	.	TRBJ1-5	CASSYSPNQPQHF	TGTGCCAGCAGTTACTCGCCGAATCAGCCCCAGCATTTT
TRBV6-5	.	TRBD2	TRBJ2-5	CASSADRRGAETQYF	TGTGCCAGCAGCGCCGACAGGCGGGGGGCAGAGACCCAGTACTTC
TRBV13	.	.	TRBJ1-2	CASSSGDRDTESRYGYTF	TGTGCCAGCAGCTCGGGGGACCGGGACACAGAATCCAGATATGGCTACACCTTC
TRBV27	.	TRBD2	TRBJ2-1	CASSVTSGRSPYNEQFF	TGTGCCAGCAGCGTTACTAGCGGGAGGTCCCCCTACAATGAGCAGTTCTTC
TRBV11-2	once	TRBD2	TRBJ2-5	CASSPPGLGVETQYF	TGTGCCAGCAGCCCCCCCGGACTAGGGGTGGAGACCCAGTACTTC
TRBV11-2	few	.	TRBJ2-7	CASSLVWGPHEQYF	TGTGCCAGCAGCTTAGTCTGGGGGCCCCACGAGCAGTACTTC
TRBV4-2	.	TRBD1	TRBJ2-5	CASSQGQGRFGYQETQYF	TGTGCCAGCAGCCAAGGACAGGGCCGCTTCGGGTACCAAGAGACCCAGTACTTC
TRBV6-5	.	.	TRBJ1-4	CASSYLGGPGEKLFF	TGTGCCAGCAGTTACCTCGGCGGGCCCGGGGAAAAACTGTTTTTT
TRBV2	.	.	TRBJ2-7	CASSEVSRVDEQYF	TGTGCCAGCAGTGAAGTGAGCAGGGTGGACGAGCAGTACTTC
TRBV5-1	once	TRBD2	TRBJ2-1	CASSTSSGGYNEQFF	TGCGCCAGCAGCACTTCTAGCGGGGGTTACAATGAGCAGTTCTTC
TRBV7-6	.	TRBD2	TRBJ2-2	CASKSSGRTGELFF	TGTGCCAGCAAATCTAGCGGGAGGACCGGGGAGCTGTTTTTT
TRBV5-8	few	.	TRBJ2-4	CASSRIDLAKNIQYF	TGTGCCAGCAGCCGAATAGACTTAGCCAAAAACATTCAGTACTTC
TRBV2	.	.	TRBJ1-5	CASSDMRTAYQPQHF	TGTGCCAGCAGTGATATGCGGACAGCTTATCAGCCCCAGCATTTT
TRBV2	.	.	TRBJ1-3	CASSAMGSGTGNTIYF	TGTGCCAGCAGCGCCATGGGGTCAGGCACTGGAAACACCATATATTTT
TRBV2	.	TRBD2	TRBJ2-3	CASNPLAARTDTQYF	TGTGCCAGCAACCCACTAGCGGCCCGCACAGATACGCAGTATTTT
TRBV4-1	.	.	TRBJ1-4	CASTRLPGTPTTNEKLFF	TGCGCCAGCACAAGGCTACCGGGGACGCCAACAACTAATGAAAAACTGTTTTTT